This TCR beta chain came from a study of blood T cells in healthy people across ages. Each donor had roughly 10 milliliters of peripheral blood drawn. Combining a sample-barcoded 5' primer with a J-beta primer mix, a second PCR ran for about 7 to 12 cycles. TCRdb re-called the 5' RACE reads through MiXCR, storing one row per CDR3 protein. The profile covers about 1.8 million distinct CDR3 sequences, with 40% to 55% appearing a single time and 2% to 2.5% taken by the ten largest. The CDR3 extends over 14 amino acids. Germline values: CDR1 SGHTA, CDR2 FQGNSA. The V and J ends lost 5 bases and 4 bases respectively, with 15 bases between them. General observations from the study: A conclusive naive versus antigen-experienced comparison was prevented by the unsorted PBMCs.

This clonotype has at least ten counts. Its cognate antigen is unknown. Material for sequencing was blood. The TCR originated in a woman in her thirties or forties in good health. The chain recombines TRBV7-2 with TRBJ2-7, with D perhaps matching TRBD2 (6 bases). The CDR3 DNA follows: TGTGCCAGCAGCCCACCAGACGGGAGTTACGAGCAGTACTTC. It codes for CASSPPDGSYEQYF.